The 27 T cell receptor beta chains listed next were all sequenced from one sample in a study of T-cell reconstitution after alpha-beta-depleted transplantation in children. It was with unique molecular identifiers that the TCRbeta library was prepared. One entry per CDR3 protein, called by TCRdb with MiXCR from the PCR reads. The sample consists of hundreds of thousands of distinct CDR3 sequences, approximately 13% of them appearing once. Sequences were derived from PBMCs, mostly from graft donor cells, sampled 360 days after TCRalphabeta/CD19-depleted stem cell transplant. These receptors were taken from a male patient between 10 and 17 years old who had a stem cell transplant for acute myeloid leukemia, so the T cells may come from the graft donor.

The chain employs TRBV25-1 and TRBJ2-1; D gene uncertain. The V gene lost 4 bases and the J gene lost 0 bases, with 4 bases spanning the gap. The CDR3 length is 13 residues. Germline CDR1 reads MGHDK; CDR2 reads SYGVNS. The CDR3 DNA reads TGTGCCAGCAGTGGGGCCTCCTACAATGAGCAGTTCTTC. Translation gives CASSGASYNEQFF.

This rearrangement joins TRBV9 to TRBJ2-1; 10 nucleotides align to TRBD1. J was trimmed by 6 bases and V by 4 bases; bases with no gene match: 13. The CDR3 length is 17 residues. Germline V CDR1 and CDR2: SGDLS, YYNGEE. For the CDR3, the DNA is TGTGCCAGCAGCACACACGCCGGGACAGGGGCAGCCAATGAGCAGTTCTTC. Translating gives CASSTHAGTGAANEQFF.

There are many counts of this clonotype. J is TRBJ2-2 and V is TRBV29-1; no firm D call. The CDR3 is made up of 14 amino acids. The V gene's germline CDR1 is SQVTM and CDR2 ANQGSEA. Trimming shortened V by 2 bases and J by 2 bases, and 9 bases separated the two germline ends. CDR3 sequence: CSVETPINTGELFF. CDR3 in DNA: TGCAGCGTTGAAACCCCTATAAACACCGGGGAGCTGTTTTTT.

V is TRBV6-2 or TRBV6-3 and J is TRBJ2-1; the D gene is possibly TRBD1 (7 bases). The CDR3 runs to 16 residues. V lost 5 bases and J lost 6, with 20 bases in between. Germline CDR1 is MNHEY and CDR2 is SVGEGT. CDR3 DNA: TGTGCCAGCAGTCAACTACCAGGGGGGAGTCGCAATGAGCAGTTCTTC. Translated, it gives CASSQLPGGSRNEQFF.

A few counts support this clonotype. The gene calls are TRBV5-8 and TRBJ2-2, with 7 bases lining up with TRBD2. V dropped 3 bases and J dropped 1; count of bases not matched to a gene: 6. Germline assignment: CDR1 SGHTS and CDR2 YDEGEE. The CDR3 extends over 16 amino acids. The chain's CDR3 is CASSSRGRMNTGELFF. CDR3 bases: TGTGCCAGCAGCTCGCGGGGGAGGATGAACACCGGGGAGCTGTTTTTT.

This chain uses TRBV19 with TRBJ2-1, with TRBD2 matching over 8 bases. CDR1 LNHDA and CDR2 SQIVND come from the germline V gene (reference sequence). The CDR3 runs to 15 residues. The V segment lost 5 bases and the J segment 4 bases; nucleotides outside the gene matches: 7. This CDR3 is CASSVTSGKYNEQFF. The CDR3, as DNA: TGTGCCAGTAGTGTAACTAGCGGAAAATACAATGAGCAGTTCTTC.

This clonotype was seen many times. The CDR3 region is CASSSRLAGGSEQFF. The CDR3 coding sequence is TGTGCCAGCAGCTCAAGACTAGCGGGAGGCTCTGAGCAGTTCTTC. The rearrangement links TRBV7-6 to TRBJ2-1, with TRBD2 matching over 13 bases. Germline trimming cut 4 bases from V and 9 bases from J; bases unmatched to any gene: 6. The CDR3 contains 15 residues. CDR1 SGHVS and CDR2 FNYEAQ come from the germline V gene. The full variable domain, completed using reference TRBV7-6 and TRBJ2-1, is GAGVSQSPRYKVTKRGQDVALRCDPISGHVSLYWYRQALGQGPEFLTYFNYEAQQDKSGLPNDRFSAERPEGSISTLTIQRTEQRDSAMYRCASSSRLAGGSEQFFGPGTRLTVL.

This clonotype turned up a few times. The chain links TRBV7-9 to TRBJ2-7; D may be TRBD1 or TRBD2 (5 bases each). Trimming took off 2 bases at V and 2 bases at J, with 13 bases between the two ends. Per germline, CDR1 SEHNR and CDR2 FQNEAQ (reference sequence). The CDR3 has 15 residues. CDR3 loop: CASSLLKGTAYEQYF. The CDR3 coding sequence is TGTGCCAGCAGCTTATTAAAGGGGACGGCCTACGAGCAGTACTTC.

This chain uses TRBV7-2 with TRBJ1-5; no definite D call. V dropped 4 bases and J dropped 4 bases, with 17 bases sitting between them. The CDR3 runs 16 residues. The germline CDR1 and CDR2 sequences are SGHTA and FQGNSA. DNA for the CDR3: TGTGCCAGCAGCTACCCCTCGAAAGGGTTTAATCAGCCCCAGCATTTT. Translation gives CASSYPSKGFNQPQHF.

The chain recombines TRBV20-1 with TRBJ2-1; D unclear. The V gene's germline CDR1 is DFQATT and CDR2 SNEGSKA (reference sequence). The V gene lost 3 bases and the J gene lost 4 bases, with 22 bases spanning the gap. This CDR3 has 17 residues. The CDR3 sequence is CSARDLLGDPPYNEQFF. The CDR3 region has the DNA TGCAGTGCTAGGGACCTACTTGGGGATCCTCCATACAATGAGCAGTTCTTC.

This clonotype has a handful of counts. The chain joins TRBV12-3 or TRBV12-4 to TRBJ1-3, with D perhaps TRBD1 (5 bases). Trimming took 6 bases from V and 0 from J, leaving 18 bases between them. This CDR3 spans 17 amino acids. The CDR3 DNA follows: TGTGCCAGCAGCCTTTTCGCCAGGGCGATCTCTGGAAACACCATATATTTT. Its translation: CASSLFARAISGNTIYF.

This clonotype has at least ten counts. The CDR3 spells CASSLGGWDFRYNEQFF. As DNA, the CDR3 is TGTGCCAGCAGCTTGGGAGGGTGGGACTTTCGATACAATGAGCAGTTCTTC. The chain is built from TRBV5-6 and TRBJ2-1; a weak D match, TRBD2 (6 bases). The CDR3 spans 17 residues. V was trimmed by 0 bases and J by 4 bases, leaving 17 bases between them. Germline V gives CDR1 SGHDT, CDR2 YYEEEE.

This clonotype was seen more than once but under ten times. The chain combines TRBV12-3 or TRBV12-4 with TRBJ2-5; D uncertain. The CDR3 runs 12 residues. The V end lost 8 bases, the J end lost 4 bases, and 11 bases lay between the germline ends. This CDR3 is CASPPAVETQYF. CDR3 nucleotide sequence: TGTGCCAGCCCTCCAGCCGTAGAGACCCAGTACTTC.

A few counts support this clonotype. This rearrangement joins TRBV28 to TRBJ2-7; D may be TRBD1 (5 bases). Trimming stripped 6 bases from V and 0 bases from J, with 15 bases between. The CDR3 spans 15 residues. The germline V gene encodes CDR1 MDHEN and CDR2 SYDVKM. CDR3 in DNA: TGTGCCAGCAGACTGACAGTCCCCGCCTCCTACGAGCAGTACTTC. Residues: CASRLTVPASYEQYF.

This clonotype was picked up a small number of times. The V gene is TRBV15, the J gene TRBJ1-1; no reliable D call. From germline, CDR1 is LNHNV and CDR2 YYDKDF (reference sequence). This CDR3 region has 13 residues. Trimming took 0 bases from V and 4 from J, leaving 6 bases between them. For the CDR3, the DNA is TGTGCCACCAGCAGAGAAGGGTCCACTGAAGCTTTCTTT. Protein sequence: CATSREGSTEAFF.

This clonotype was recorded a few times. This chain uses TRBV20-1 with TRBJ2-1, with D hard to call. Trimming removed 6 bases at V and 4 bases at J, with 10 bases between. This CDR3 region has 12 residues. Per germline, CDR1 DFQATT and CDR2 SNEGSKA (reference sequence). CDR3 coding DNA: TGCAGTGCCACGGACGGGTACAATGAGCAGTTCTTC. Amino acid sequence: CSATDGYNEQFF.

The chain is built from TRBV7-9 and TRBJ1-5; tentative D call: TRBD1 (6 bases). Germline V lookup: CDR1 SEHNR, CDR2 FQNEAQ (reference sequence). V dropped 2 bases and J dropped 11 bases, with 22 bases sitting between them. The CDR3 has 16 residues. The CDR3 region has the DNA TGTGCCAGCAGCTTATTAGCGGGACACGGACAATCAGCCCAGCATTTT. Encoded protein: CASSLLAGHGQSAQHF.

Turning to this clonotype: An end of the junction does not agree with germline; a read error may underlie this. V and J are TRBV4-1 and TRBJ2-3, with D perhaps TRBD1 or TRBD2 (6 bases each). This CDR3 spans 14 amino acids. CDR1 is MGHRA and CDR2 is YSYEKL in the germline V gene. The DNA for the CDR3 is TGCGCCAGCAGCCCGCTATTTGGGGGCAGGGGCGGGAAATTT. It specifies CASSPLFGGRGGKF.

This clonotype has a count of ten or more. V gene TRBV7-9 combines with J gene TRBJ1-5, with D maybe TRBD1 (6 bases). V lost 0 bases, J lost 5 bases, and 11 bases lay in between. Looked up from germline, CDR1 is SEHNR and CDR2 is FQNEAQ (reference sequence). This CDR3 has 15 amino acids. The CDR3 protein is CASSLARGVYQPQHF. CDR3 coding DNA: TGTGCCAGCAGCTTAGCCAGGGGAGTATATCAGCCCCAGCATTTT.

This clonotype was seen many times. This chain joins TRBV6-5 and TRBJ1-3, with TRBD1 identical over 9 bases. CDR3 size: 17 residues. The V gene's germline CDR1 is MNHEY and CDR2 SVGAGI. V trimming: 1 base; J trimming: 4 bases; junction bases outside the gene matches: 8. CDR3 sequence (DNA): TGTGCCAGCAGTTACTTTCCGGGACAGGGAGGAGGAAACACCATATATTTT. This gives the protein CASSYFPGQGGGNTIYF.

In its sample, this clonotype was seen a few times. The V call is TRBV11-2, the J call TRBJ2-2, with TRBD2 matching 13 bases. The V and J ends lost 5 bases and 4 bases, in that order; junction bases with no gene match: 4. The CDR3 runs 16 residues. Germline V lookup: CDR1 SGHAT, CDR2 FQNNGV. This CDR3 reads CASSMGLAGTTGELFF. In DNA, the CDR3 is TGTGCCAGCAGCATGGGACTAGCGGGGACCACCGGGGAGCTGTTTTTT.

This clonotype was counted between two and nine times. This rearrangement joins TRBV2 to TRBJ2-7; the match to TRBD2 covers 9 bases. CDR1 is SNHLY and CDR2 is FYNNEI in the germline V gene. The junction had 13 bases not matched to a gene; V was cut back by 6 bases and J by 1 base. The CDR3 runs to 17 residues. The CDR3 bases are TGTGCCAGCAGCGCCAAGGAACTAGCGGGCGTTTCCTACGAGCAGTACTTC. It encodes CASSAKELAGVSYEQYF.

At least ten counts were recorded for this clonotype. The chain joins TRBV18 to TRBJ2-5; weak D call: TRBD1 (6 bases). CDR3 length: 13 amino acids. Germline CDR1 is KGHSH and CDR2 is LQKENI. The germline V and J ends were trimmed by 8 bases and 5 bases, with 15 bases remaining between them. CDR3 in amino acids: CASSPTGRETQYF. In DNA form, the CDR3 reads TGTGCCAGCAGTCCGACAGGTCGGGAGACCCAGTACTTC.

This clonotype was counted only a few times. CDR3 sequence: CSVTGGAGQFF. CDR3 in DNA: TGCAGCGTTACCGGGGGGGCTGGACAGTTCTTC. The J gene is TRBJ2-1, the V gene TRBV29-1; 8 bases fit TRBD2. The CDR3 is 11 residues long. The germline CDR1 and CDR2 sequences are SQVTM and ANQGSEA. The V gene end was trimmed by 5 bases and the J gene end by 13 bases; junction bases not matched to a gene: 7.

This clonotype has a count of ten or more. The chain has TRBV10-3 and TRBJ2-5; D gene unclear. Trimming took 2 bases from V and 3 from J, leaving 7 bases between them. Per the germline V gene, CDR1 is ENHRY and CDR2 is SYGVKD. The CDR3 contains 13 residues. As DNA, the CDR3 is TGTGCCATCAGTGAGGGCAGTAAAGAGACCCAGTACTTC. This encodes CAISEGSKETQYF.

The CDR3 sequence: CASSALVWETQYF. The CDR3 bases are TGTGCCAGCAGCGCCCTCGTATGGGAGACCCAGTACTTC. This chain uses TRBV9 with TRBJ2-5; D uncertain. The CDR3 is made up of 13 amino acids. Trimming shortened V by 3 bases and J by 5 bases, and 11 bases separated the two germline ends. The germline CDR1 and CDR2 sequences are SGDLS and YYNGEE.

This clonotype came up many times. The chain joins TRBV6-1 to TRBJ2-2, with D maybe TRBD2 (6 bases). CDR1 is MNHNS and CDR2 is SASEGT in the germline V gene. V was clipped by 2 bases and J by 4 bases, with 14 bases between them. The CDR3 is 16 amino acids. The CDR3 bases are TGTGCCAGCAGTGAAAAGACTCCGCGGGGCACCGGGGAGCTGTTTTTT. This gives the protein CASSEKTPRGTGELFF.